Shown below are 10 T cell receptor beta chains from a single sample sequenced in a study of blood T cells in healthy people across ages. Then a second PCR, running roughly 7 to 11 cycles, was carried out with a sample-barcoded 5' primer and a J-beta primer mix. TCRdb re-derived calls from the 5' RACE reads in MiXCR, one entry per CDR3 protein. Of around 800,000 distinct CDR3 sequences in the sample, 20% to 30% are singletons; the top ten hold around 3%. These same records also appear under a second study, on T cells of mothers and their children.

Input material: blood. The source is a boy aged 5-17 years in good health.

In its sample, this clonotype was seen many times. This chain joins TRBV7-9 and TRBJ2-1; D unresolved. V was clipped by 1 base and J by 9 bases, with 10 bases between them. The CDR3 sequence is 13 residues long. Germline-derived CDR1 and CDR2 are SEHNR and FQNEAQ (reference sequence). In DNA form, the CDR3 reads TGTGCCAGCAGCTTAGACTCTAATCCTGAGCAGTTCTTC. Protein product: CASSLDSNPEQFF.

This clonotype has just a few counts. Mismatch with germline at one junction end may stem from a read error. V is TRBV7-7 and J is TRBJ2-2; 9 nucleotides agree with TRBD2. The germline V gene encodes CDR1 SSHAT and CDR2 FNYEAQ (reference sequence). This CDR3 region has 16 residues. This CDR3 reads CASSPGGTSRAGELFF. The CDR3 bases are TGTGCTAGCAGCCCAGGCGGGACTAGCCGGGCCGGGGAGCTGTTTTTT.

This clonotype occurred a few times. The CDR3 spells CASSQLTKQLPTEAFF. The DNA of the CDR3 is TGTGCCAGCAGCCAACTTACGAAACAGCTTCCCACTGAAGCTTTCTTT. This sequence joins TRBV4-2 and TRBJ1-1; no definite D call. CDR3 length: 16 residues. V gave up 2 bases and J gave up 4 bases, with 17 bases separating them. Germline V gene sequence: CDR1 LGHNA, CDR2 YNFKEQ.

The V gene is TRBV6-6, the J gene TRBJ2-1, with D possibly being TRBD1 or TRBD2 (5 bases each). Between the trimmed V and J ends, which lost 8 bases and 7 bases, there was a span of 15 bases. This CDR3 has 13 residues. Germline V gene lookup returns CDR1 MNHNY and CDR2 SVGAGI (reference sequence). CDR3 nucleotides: TGTGCCAGCCGGGACCATCTGGGGAATGAGCAGTTCTTC. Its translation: CASRDHLGNEQFF.

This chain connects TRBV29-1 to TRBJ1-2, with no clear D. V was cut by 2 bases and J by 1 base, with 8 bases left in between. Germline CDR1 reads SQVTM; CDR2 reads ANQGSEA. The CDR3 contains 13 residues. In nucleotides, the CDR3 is TGCAGCGTTGAAACAGACGTTAACTATGGCTACACCTTC. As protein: CSVETDVNYGYTF.

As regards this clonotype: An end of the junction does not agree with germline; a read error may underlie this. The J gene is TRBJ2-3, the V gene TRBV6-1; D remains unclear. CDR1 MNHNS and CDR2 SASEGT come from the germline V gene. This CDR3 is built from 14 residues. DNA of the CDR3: TGTGCCAGCAGCGAAGCGACCCGCACAGATACGCAGTATTTT. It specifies CASSEATRTDTQYF.

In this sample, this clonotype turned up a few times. For the CDR3, the DNA is TGTGCCAGCAGCGCAAATCAGGGTCCCCTCCACTTT. This sequence encodes CASSANQGPLHF. The genes are TRBV7-6 and TRBJ1-6; TRBD1 might be the D (5 bases). V lost 5 bases, J lost 13 bases, and 12 bases lay in between. The CDR3 covers 12 residues. Germline CDR1 and CDR2: SGHVS and FNYEAQ.

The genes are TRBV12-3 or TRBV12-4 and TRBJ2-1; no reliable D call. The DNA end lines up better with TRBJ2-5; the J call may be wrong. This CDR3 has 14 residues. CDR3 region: CASSQFGDQETQYF. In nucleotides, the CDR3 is TGTGCCAGCAGTCAGTTTGGGGACCAAGAGACCCAGTACTTC.

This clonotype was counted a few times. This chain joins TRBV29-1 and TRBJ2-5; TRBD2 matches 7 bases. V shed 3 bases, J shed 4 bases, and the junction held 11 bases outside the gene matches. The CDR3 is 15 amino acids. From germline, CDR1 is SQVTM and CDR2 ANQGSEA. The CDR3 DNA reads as TGCAGCGTTGATACGGGAGGTTCGGTCGGAGAGACCCAGTACTTC. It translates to CSVDTGGSVGETQYF.

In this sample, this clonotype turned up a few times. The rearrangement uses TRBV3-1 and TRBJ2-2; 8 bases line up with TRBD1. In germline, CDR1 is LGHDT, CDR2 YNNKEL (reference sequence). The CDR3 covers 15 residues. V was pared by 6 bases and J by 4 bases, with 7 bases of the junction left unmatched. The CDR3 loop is CASSPGTGITGELFF. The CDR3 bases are TGTGCCAGCAGTCCCGGGACAGGAATCACCGGGGAGCTGTTTTTT.